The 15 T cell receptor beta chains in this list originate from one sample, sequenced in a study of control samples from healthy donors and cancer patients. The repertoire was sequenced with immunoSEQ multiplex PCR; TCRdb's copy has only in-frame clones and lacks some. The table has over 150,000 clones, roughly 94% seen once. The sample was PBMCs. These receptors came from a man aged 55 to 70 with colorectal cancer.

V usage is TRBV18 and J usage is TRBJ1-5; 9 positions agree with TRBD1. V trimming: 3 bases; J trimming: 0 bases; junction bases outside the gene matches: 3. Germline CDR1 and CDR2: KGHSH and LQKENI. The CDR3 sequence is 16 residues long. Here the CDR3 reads CASSPGTGPSNQPQHF. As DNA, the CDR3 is TGTGCCAGCTCACCTGGGACAGGGCCTAGCAATCAGCCCCAGCATTTT.

The chain's CDR3 is CASSQQGARYEKLFF. The CDR3 region has the DNA TGCGCCAGCAGCCAACAGGGGGCAAGGTATGAAAAACTGTTTTTT. V gene TRBV4-3 combines with J gene TRBJ1-4, with 8 positions matching TRBD1. The CDR3 is 15 residues long. The V gene's germline CDR1 is LGHNA and CDR2 YSLEER. Unmatched junction bases numbered 5, after V lost 2 bases and J lost 6 bases.

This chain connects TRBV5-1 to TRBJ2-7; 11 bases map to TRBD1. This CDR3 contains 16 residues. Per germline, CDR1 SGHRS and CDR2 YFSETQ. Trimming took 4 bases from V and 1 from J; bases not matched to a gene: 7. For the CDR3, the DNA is TGCGCCAGCAGCCCCGGACGGGACAGGGGGTCCTACGAGCAGTACTTC. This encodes CASSPGRDRGSYEQYF.

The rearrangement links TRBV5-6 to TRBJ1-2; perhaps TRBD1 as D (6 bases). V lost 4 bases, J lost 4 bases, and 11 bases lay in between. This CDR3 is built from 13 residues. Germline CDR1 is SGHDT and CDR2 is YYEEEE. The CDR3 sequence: CASSPVRGYGYTF. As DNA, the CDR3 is TGTGCCAGCAGCCCCGTCAGGGGCTATGGCTACACCTTC.

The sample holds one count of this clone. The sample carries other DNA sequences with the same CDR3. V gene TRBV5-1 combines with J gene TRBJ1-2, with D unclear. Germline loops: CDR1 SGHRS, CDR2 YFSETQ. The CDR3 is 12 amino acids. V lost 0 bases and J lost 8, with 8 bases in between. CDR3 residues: CASSLGLGGYTF. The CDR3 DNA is TGCGCCAGCAGCTTGGGTTTGGGGGGCTACACCTTC.

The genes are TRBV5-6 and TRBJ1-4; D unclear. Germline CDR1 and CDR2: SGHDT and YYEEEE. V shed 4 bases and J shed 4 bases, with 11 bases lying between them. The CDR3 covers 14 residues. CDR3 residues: CASSLGSYNEKLFF. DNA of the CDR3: TGTGCCAGCAGCCTGGGTTCCTATAATGAAAAACTGTTTTTT. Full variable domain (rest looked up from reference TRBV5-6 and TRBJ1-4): DAGVTQSPTHLIKTRGQQVTLRCSPKSGHDTVSWYQQALGQGPQFIFQYYEEEERQRGNFPDRFSGHQFPNYSSELNVNALLLGDSALYLCASSLGSYNEKLFFGSGTQLSVL.

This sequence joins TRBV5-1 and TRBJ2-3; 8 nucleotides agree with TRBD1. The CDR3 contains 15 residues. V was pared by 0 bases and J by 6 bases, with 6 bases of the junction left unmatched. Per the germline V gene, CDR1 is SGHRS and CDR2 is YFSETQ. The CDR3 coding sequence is TGCGCCAGCAGCTTGGCCTCAGGGGGCGCGGATACGCAGTATTTT. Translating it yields CASSLASGGADTQYF.

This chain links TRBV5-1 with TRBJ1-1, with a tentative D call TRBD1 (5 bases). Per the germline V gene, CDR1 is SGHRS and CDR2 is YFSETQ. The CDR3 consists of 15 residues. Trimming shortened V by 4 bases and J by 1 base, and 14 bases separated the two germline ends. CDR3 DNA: TGCGCCAGCAGCCCCGGGGGTGGGCGGAACACTGAAGCTTTCTTT. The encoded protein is CASSPGGGRNTEAFF.

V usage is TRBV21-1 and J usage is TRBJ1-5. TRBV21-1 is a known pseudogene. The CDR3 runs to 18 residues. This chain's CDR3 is CASGPGVDSLQCNQPQHF. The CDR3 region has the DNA TGTGCCAGCGGCCCCGGGGTAGACAGCCTCCAGTGCAATCAGCCCCAGCATTTT.

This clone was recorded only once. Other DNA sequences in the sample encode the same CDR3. The CDR3 loop reads CASGDRDNSPLHF. The DNA for the CDR3 is TGTGCCAGCGGCGACAGGGATAATTCACCCCTCCACTTT. This chain joins TRBV6-5 and TRBJ1-6, with TRBD1 matching over 7 bases. The CDR3 length is 13 residues. V trimming: 8 bases; J trimming: 5 bases; junction bases outside the gene matches: 3. The V gene's germline CDR1 is MNHEY and CDR2 SVGAGI.

Written as DNA, the CDR3 is TGCGCCAGCAACTTAAGGACAGATTCCACAGATACGCAGTATTTT. Its translation is CASNLRTDSTDTQYF. V gene TRBV5-1 combines with J gene TRBJ2-3, with D possibly being TRBD1 (6 bases). Looked up from germline, CDR1 is SGHRS and CDR2 is YFSETQ. This CDR3 has 15 residues. Trimming removed 6 bases at V and 2 bases at J, with 16 bases between.

The CDR3, as DNA: TGTGCCAGCACCCTCTACCCGACAGTAGCTAACTATGGCTACACCTTC. Translated: CASTLYPTVANYGYTF. This chain uses TRBV6-6 with TRBJ1-2, with D perhaps matching TRBD1 (5 bases). The V end lost 7 bases, the J end lost 0 bases, and 18 bases lay between the germline ends. The CDR3 covers 16 residues. CDR1 is MNHNY, CDR2 SVGAGI, per germline (reference sequence).

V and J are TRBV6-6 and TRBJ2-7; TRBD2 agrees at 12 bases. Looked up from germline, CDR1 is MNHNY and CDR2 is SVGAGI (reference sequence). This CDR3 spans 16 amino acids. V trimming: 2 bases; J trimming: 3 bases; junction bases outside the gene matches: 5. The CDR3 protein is CASSYPTSGGRYEQYF. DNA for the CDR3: TGTGCCAGCAGTTACCCGACTAGCGGGGGCCGCTACGAGCAGTACTTC.

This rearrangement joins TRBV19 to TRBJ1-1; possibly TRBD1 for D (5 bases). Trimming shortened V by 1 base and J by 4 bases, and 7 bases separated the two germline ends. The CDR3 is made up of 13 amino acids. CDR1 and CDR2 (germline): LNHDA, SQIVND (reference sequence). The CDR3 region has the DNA TGTGCCAGTAGTATAGCGGGGGGCACTGAAGCTTTCTTT. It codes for CASSIAGGTEAFF.

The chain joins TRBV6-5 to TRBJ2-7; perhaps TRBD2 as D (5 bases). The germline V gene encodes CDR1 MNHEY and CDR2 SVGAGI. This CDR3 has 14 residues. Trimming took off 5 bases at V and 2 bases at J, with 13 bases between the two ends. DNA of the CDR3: TGTGCCAGCAGTCCTCCGGGGTCCGCCTACGAGCAGTACTTC. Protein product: CASSPPGSAYEQYF.